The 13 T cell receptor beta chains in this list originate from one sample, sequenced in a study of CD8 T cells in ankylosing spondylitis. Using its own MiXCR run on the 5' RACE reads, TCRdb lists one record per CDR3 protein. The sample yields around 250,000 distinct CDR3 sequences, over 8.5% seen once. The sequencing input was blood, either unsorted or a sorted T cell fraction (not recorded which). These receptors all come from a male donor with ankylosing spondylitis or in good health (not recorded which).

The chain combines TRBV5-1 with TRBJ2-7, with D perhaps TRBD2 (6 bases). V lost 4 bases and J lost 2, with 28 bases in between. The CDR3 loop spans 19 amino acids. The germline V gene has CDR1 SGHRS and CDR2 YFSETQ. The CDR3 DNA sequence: TGCGCCAGCAGCCTCCTTTCCCCCTCCCCCTGGAGGGCTACCTACGAGCAGTACTTC. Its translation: CASSLLSPSPWRATYEQYF.

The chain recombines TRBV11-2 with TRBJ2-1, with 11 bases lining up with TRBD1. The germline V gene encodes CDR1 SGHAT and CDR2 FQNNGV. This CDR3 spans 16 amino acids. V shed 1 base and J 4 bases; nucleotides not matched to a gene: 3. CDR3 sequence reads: CASSLAGQGAYNEQFF. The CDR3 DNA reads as TGTGCCAGCAGCTTAGCCGGACAGGGGGCGTACAATGAGCAGTTCTTC.

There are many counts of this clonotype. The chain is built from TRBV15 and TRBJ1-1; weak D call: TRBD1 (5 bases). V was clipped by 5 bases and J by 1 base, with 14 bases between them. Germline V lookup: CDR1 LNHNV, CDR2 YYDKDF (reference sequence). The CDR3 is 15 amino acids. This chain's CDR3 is CATSSLMRGNTEAFF. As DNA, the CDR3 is TGTGCCACCAGCTCCCTTATGAGGGGGAACACTGAAGCTTTCTTT.

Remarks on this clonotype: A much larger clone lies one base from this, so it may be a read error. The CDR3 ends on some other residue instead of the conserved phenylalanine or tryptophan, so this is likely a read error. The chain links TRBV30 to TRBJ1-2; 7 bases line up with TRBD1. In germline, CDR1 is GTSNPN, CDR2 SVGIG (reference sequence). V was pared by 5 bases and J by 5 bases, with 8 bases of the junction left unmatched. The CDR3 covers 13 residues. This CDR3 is CAWGRDRPYGYTL. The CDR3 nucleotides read TGTGCCTGGGGTAGGGACAGACCTTATGGCTACACCCTC.

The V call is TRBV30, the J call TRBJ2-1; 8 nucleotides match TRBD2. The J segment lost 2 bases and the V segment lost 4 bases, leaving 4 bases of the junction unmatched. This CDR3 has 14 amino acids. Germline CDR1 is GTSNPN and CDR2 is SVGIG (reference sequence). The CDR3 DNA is TGTGCCTGGACTCCGGGACTAGCCTACAATGAGCAGTTCTTC. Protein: CAWTPGLAYNEQFF.

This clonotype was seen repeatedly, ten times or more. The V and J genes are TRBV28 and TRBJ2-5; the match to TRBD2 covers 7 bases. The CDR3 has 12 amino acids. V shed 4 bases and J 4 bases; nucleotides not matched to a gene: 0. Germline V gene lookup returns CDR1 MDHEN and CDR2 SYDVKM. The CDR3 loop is CASSSGGETQYF. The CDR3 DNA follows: TGTGCCAGCAGTTCGGGAGGAGAGACCCAGTACTTC.

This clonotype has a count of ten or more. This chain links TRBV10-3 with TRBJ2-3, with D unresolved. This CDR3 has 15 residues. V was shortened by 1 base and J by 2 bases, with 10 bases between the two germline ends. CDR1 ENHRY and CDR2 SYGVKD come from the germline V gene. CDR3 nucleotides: TGTGCCATCAGTGAGTTTGCCGGAGTCACAGATACGCAGTATTTT. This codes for CAISEFAGVTDTQYF.

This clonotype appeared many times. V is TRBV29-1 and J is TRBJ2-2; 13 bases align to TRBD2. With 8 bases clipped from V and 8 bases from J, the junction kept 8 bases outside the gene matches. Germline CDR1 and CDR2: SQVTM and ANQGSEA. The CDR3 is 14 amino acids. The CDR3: CSFTGLAGAGELFF. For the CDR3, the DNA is TGCAGCTTTACTGGACTAGCGGGAGCTGGGGAGCTGTTTTTT.

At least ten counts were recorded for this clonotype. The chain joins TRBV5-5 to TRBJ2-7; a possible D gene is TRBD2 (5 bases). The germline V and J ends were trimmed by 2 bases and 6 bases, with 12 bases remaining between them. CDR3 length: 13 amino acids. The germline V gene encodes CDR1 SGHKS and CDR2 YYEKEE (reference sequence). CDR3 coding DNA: TGTGCCAGCAGCTTCGGGGATTTCGGCGAGCAGTACTTC. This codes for CASSFGDFGEQYF.

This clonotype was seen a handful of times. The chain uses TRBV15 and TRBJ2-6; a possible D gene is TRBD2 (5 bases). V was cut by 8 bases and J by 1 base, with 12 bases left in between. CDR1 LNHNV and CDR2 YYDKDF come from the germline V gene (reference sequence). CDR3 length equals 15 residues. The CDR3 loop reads CATFRGGSGANVLTF. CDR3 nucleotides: TGTGCCACCTTCCGAGGCGGGTCTGGGGCCAACGTCCTGACTTTC.

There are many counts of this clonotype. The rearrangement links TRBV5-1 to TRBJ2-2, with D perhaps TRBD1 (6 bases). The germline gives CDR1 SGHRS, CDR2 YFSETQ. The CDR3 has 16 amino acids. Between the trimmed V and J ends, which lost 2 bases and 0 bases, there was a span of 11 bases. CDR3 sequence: CASSFQQGPNTGELFF. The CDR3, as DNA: TGCGCCAGCAGCTTCCAACAGGGCCCGAACACCGGGGAGCTGTTTTTT.

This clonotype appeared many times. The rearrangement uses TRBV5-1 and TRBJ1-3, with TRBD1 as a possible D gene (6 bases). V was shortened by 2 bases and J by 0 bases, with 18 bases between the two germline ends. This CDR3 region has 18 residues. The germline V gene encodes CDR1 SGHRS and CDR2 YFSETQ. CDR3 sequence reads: CASSLQGPELSSGNTIYF. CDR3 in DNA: TGCGCCAGCAGCTTACAGGGACCGGAACTTAGCTCTGGAAACACCATATATTTT.

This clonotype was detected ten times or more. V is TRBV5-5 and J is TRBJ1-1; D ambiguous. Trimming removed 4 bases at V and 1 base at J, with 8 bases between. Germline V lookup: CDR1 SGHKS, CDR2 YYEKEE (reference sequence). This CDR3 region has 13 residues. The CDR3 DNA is TGTGCCAGCAGCCGGACCTCGAACACTGAAGCTTTCTTT. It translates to CASSRTSNTEAFF.